The next 5 T cell receptor beta chains were all read from a single sample in a study of CD8 T cells in ankylosing spondylitis (dated 2017 in TCRdb). Library method: 5' RACE. TCRdb names Illumina MiSeq as the instrument used. The public reads were reprocessed in TCRdb via fastp at Q25 and MiXCR, keeping in-frame beta chains. Rows merge per CDR3 protein into single entries with the most common DNA and genes. This sample gives fewer than 25,000 distinct CDR3 sequences in total; about an eighth of them show up just once. 30% to 35% of the sample rests with the top ten. Sequenced sample: blood. These receptors were collected from a male donor with ankylosing spondylitis or in good health (not recorded which).

The table lists this clonotype with a count of one. This chain connects TRBV6-6 to TRBJ2-5; 8 bases are a match to TRBD1. Germline-derived CDR1 and CDR2 are MNHNY and SVGAGI (reference sequence). The CDR3 has 15 amino acids. The trim removed 6 bases at V and 5 bases at J, leaving 11 bases unmatched. The CDR3 reads CASSPEGQGRETQYF. CDR3 coding DNA: TGTGCCAGCAGCCCAGAAGGACAGGGTAGGGAGACCCAGTACTTC.

The table lists this clonotype with a count of one. Here the CDR3 DNA reads TGCAGTGCTAGAGATGTGGGCCCCTCCGGCCCTGAGCAGTTCTTC. Translation: CSARDVGPSGPEQFF. J is TRBJ2-1 and V is TRBV20-1; D not certain. Trimming pared 0 bases from V and 9 bases from J, leaving 18 bases between. This CDR3 has 15 amino acids. Per the germline V gene, CDR1 is DFQATT and CDR2 is SNEGSKA (reference sequence).

This clonotype was seen at least ten times. The chain links TRBV7-2 to TRBJ2-1, with D possibly being TRBD2 (6 bases). From germline, CDR1 is SGHTA and CDR2 FQGNSA. V was trimmed by 5 bases and J by 0 bases, leaving 11 bases between them. The CDR3 loop spans 15 amino acids. CDR3 in DNA: TGTGCCAGCAGCCCCGGGACTCTCTCCTACAATGAGCAGTTCTTC. This translates into CASSPGTLSYNEQFF.

This clonotype was picked up a small number of times. The chain combines TRBV29-1 with TRBJ2-7, with 9 bases matching TRBD2. There are 13 residues in the CDR3. In germline, CDR1 is SQVTM, CDR2 ANQGSEA. V shed 5 bases and J 5 bases; nucleotides not matched to a gene: 7. The CDR3 DNA reads TGCAGCGTTCAGACCGGGACTAGCCACGAGCAGTACTTC. It encodes CSVQTGTSHEQYF.

This clonotype was observed at least ten times. The rearrangement joins TRBV20-1 to TRBJ2-1, with D perhaps matching TRBD2 (5 bases). This CDR3 has 13 amino acids. The V gene's germline CDR1 is DFQATT and CDR2 SNEGSKA (reference sequence). V was clipped by 4 bases and J by 3 bases, with 10 bases between them. The CDR3 region has the DNA TGCAGTGCTAACGGCGGAGGCTACAATGAGCAGTTCTTC. Its translation: CSANGGGYNEQFF.